These 3 T cell receptor beta chains share one sample of origin, sequenced in a study of T cell repertoires in cytomegalovirus infection. What these receptors recognize is not known. TCRdb used MiXCR to reprocess the reads, holding one entry per CDR3 protein. The sample lists roughly 280,000 distinct CDR3 sequences; under 25% were seen once. Sample: cultured PBMCs, taken from culture after CMV antigen stimulation. The receptors were sampled from a human donor in good health (CMV status not recorded). Some clones in this sample may be carry-over from other donors' samples.

This clonotype was found a few times. This sequence joins TRBV4-1 and TRBJ2-1; D could derive from TRBD1 or TRBD2 (6 bases each). This CDR3 contains 14 residues. Germline V gene sequence: CDR1 MGHRA, CDR2 YSYEKL. V was pared by 1 base and J by 6 bases, with 10 bases between. The CDR3 reads CASSQVEGGNEQFF. The CDR3 region has the DNA TGCGCCAGCAGCCAAGTTGAGGGGGGCAATGAGCAGTTCTTC.

The V gene is TRBV7-2, the J gene TRBJ2-7; D gene uncertain. Germline lookup yields CDR1 SGHTA and CDR2 FQGNSA. CDR3 size: 14 residues. V lost 4 bases and J lost 2, with 12 bases in between. CDR3 amino acids: CASSSSGLPYEQYV. The CDR3 DNA reads TGTGCCAGCAGCTCCTCTGGTCTTCCCTACGAGCAGTACGTC.

This clonotype turned up a few times. The V and J genes are TRBV5-4 and TRBJ2-1; 12 nucleotides line up with TRBD2. Germline values: CDR1 SGHNT, CDR2 YYREEE (reference sequence). This CDR3 has 16 amino acids. Trimming took 3 bases from V and 7 from J; bases not matched to a gene: 8. The CDR3 spells CASSYGTSGRKNEQFF. In nucleotides, the CDR3 is TGTGCCAGCAGCTATGGAACTAGCGGGAGGAAAAATGAGCAGTTCTTC.